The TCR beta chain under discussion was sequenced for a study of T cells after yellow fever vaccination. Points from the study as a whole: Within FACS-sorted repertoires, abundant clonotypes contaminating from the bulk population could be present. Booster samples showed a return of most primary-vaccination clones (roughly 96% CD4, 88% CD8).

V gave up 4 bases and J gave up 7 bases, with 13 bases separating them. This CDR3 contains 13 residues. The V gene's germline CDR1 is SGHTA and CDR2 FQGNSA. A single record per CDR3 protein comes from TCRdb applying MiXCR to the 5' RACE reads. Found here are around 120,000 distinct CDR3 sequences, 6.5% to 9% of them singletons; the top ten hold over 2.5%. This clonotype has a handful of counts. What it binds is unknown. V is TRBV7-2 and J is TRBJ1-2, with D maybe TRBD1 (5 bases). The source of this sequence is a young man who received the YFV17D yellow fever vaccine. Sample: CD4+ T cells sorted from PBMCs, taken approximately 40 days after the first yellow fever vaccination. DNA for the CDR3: TGTGCCAGCAGCTACGGACTAGGGGTTGGCTACACCTTC. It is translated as CASSYGLGVGYTF. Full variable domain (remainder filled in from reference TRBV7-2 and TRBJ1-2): GAGVSQSPSNKVTEKGKDVELRCDPISGHTALYWYRQSLGQGLEFLIYFQGNSAPDKSGLPSDRFSAERTGGSVSTLTIQRTQQEDSAVYLCASSYGLGVGYTFGSGTRLTVV.